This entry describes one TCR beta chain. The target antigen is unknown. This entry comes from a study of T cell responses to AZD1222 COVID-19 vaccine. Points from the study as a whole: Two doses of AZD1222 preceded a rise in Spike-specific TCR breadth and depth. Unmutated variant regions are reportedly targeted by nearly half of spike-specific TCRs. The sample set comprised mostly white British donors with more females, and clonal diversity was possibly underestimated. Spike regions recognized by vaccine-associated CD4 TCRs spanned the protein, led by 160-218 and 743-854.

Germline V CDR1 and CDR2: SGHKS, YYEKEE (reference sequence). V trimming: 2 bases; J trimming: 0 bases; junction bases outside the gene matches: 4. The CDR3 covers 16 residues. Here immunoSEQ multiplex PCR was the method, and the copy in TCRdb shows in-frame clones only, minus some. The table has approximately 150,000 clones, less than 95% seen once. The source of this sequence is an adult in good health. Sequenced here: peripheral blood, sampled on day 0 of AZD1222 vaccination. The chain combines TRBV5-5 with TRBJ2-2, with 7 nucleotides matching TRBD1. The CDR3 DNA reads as TGTGCCAGCAGCTTAAGACAGGGACCGAACACCGGGGAGCTGTTTTTT. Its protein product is CASSLRQGPNTGELFF. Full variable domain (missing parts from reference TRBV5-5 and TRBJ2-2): DAGVTQSPTHLIKTRGQQVTLRCSPISGHKSVSWYQQVLGQGPQFIFQYYEKEERGRGNFPDRFSARQFPNYSSELNVNALLLGDSALYLCASSLRQGPNTGELFFGEGSRLTVL.